This TCR beta chain originates from a study of shared clonotypes between healthy human individuals. V lost 0 bases, J lost 5 bases, and 6 bases stayed unmatched. Germline lookup yields CDR1 SGHKS and CDR2 YYEKEE (reference sequence). The CDR3 has 15 amino acids. Method: immunoSEQ multiplex PCR; TCRdb's copy keeps in-frame clones and lacks some. The top ten clones hold over 0.12% of a sample with about 2.4 million clones, 85% to 95% of them seen once. The sample was naive CD4+ T cells sorted from blood. Subset defined: CD45RA+ positively selected. This clonotype originated in a young man in good health. This chain connects TRBV5-5 to TRBJ2-7; 9 bases fit TRBD2. CDR3 DNA: TGTGCCAGCAGCTTGGTTGTAGCGGGAGAACACGAGCAGTACTTC. It is translated as CASSLVVAGEHEQYF. The full variable domain, in which reference TRBV5-5 and TRBJ2-7 provide the parts outside the CDR3, is DAGVTQSPTHLIKTRGQQVTLRCSPISGHKSVSWYQQVLGQGPQFIFQYYEKEERGRGNFPDRFSARQFPNYSSELNVNALLLGDSALYLCASSLVVAGEHEQYFGPGTRLTVT.